The next 6 T cell receptor beta chains were all read from a single sample in a study of CD4 T cells in relation to SARS-CoV-2 and coronaviruses. Profiling relied on immunoSEQ multiplex PCR, and the TCRdb table lists in-frame clones only, not all of them. The sample holds around 37,000 clones, over 75% seen once. The sample was memory CD4+ T cells from PBMCs. The receptors originated from an adult with COVID-19.

The V call is TRBV30, the J call TRBJ2-6; possible D gene TRBD1, 6 bases. Trimming removed 2 bases at V and 0 bases at J, with 17 bases between. Germline CDR1 and CDR2: GTSNPN and SVGIG (reference sequence). CDR3 length: 18 residues. The CDR3 DNA follows: TGTGCCTGGAGTAAGCCCCAGGGGACCCTCTCTGGGGCCAACGTCCTGACTTTC. Translating gives CAWSKPQGTLSGANVLTF.

This rearrangement joins TRBV7-9 to TRBJ1-2; the D is unclear. The CDR3 length is 11 residues. Trimming removed 5 bases at V and 8 bases at J, with 9 bases between. Germline V gene data show CDR1 as SEHNR and CDR2 as FQNEAQ (reference sequence). The CDR3 DNA reads TGTGCCAGCAGCCTATTGGAGGGCTACACCTTC. It yields the protein CASSLLEGYTF.

The rearrangement joins TRBV7-3 to TRBJ2-5; 8 positions agree with TRBD2. This CDR3 spans 15 amino acids. CDR1 SGHTA and CDR2 FQGTGA come from the germline V gene. V shed 2 bases, J shed 1 base, and the junction held 3 bases outside the gene matches. The CDR3 region is CASSLLAGGQETQYF. The CDR3 nucleotides read TGTGCCAGCAGCTTATTGGCGGGAGGCCAAGAGACCCAGTACTTC.

This rearrangement joins TRBV5-1 to TRBJ2-5, with D unresolved. The CDR3 loop spans 14 amino acids. Trimming removed 2 bases from V and 2 bases from J, with 10 bases in between. Germline V gene sequence: CDR1 SGHRS, CDR2 YFSETQ. The CDR3 spells CASSFQERQETQYF. For the CDR3, the DNA is TGCGCCAGCAGCTTCCAAGAGCGACAAGAGACCCAGTACTTC.

This chain links TRBV7-2 with TRBJ2-7; D remains unclear. The length of the CDR3 is 13 residues. The germline gives CDR1 SGHTA, CDR2 FQGNSA. Trimming removed 3 bases from V and 2 bases from J, with 8 bases in between. CDR3 bases: TGTGCCAGCAGCTTTATGCAGGCCTACGAGCAGTACTTC. Translating gives CASSFMQAYEQYF.

The rearrangement uses TRBV3-1 (or the pseudogene TRBV3-2) and TRBJ2-3; TRBD1 matches 10 bases. CDR1 LGHDT and CDR2 YNNKEL come from the germline V gene (reference sequence). V lost 0 bases to trimming and J lost 2 bases; unmatched junction nucleotides: 8. The CDR3 contains 18 residues. CDR3 amino acids: CASSQELPGTGVTDTQYF. The CDR3 DNA reads TGTGCCAGCAGCCAAGAGCTTCCGGGGACAGGGGTCACAGATACGCAGTATTTT.